This T cell receptor (beta chain) is from a study of shared clonotypes between healthy human individuals. CD45RO-negative, CCR7-positively selected cells formed the naive CD8 fraction, excluding terminally differentiated effector memory CD45RA+ cells. Donors were healthy HIV-negative adults without recent acute infections or vaccinations. Note on this clone: Its specificity is unknown. Additional DNA sequences in this sample encode the identical CDR3.

TCRdb's copy holds only in-frame clones and misses some; the assay was immunoSEQ multiplex PCR. The sample holds some 630,000 clones, roughly 96% seen once. Whole-study findings and limits: Shared clonotypes: approximately 4.5% naive CD4, around 3.4% naive CD8, over 2% memory CD4, about 0.4% memory CD8. Estimated clonotype richness was generally higher in naive than memory subsets.

The CDR3 contains 13 residues. V was shortened by 4 bases and J by 3 bases, with 7 bases between the two germline ends. Germline V gene sequence: CDR1 MGHDK, CDR2 SYGVNS. The rearrangement links TRBV25-1 to TRBJ2-1; a possible D gene is TRBD1 (5 bases). Sequencing used naive CD8+ T cells sorted from blood. This clonotype was sampled from a woman under 40 in good health. CDR3 nucleotides: TGTGCCAGCAGTGTTCAGGGCTACAATGAGCAGTTCTTC. It translates to CASSVQGYNEQFF.